This T cell receptor beta chain was captured by sequencing in a study of OX40 agonist ivuxolimab in advanced cancers. For context, the study as a whole: Ivuxolimab, which targeted the costimulatory receptor OX40 (CD134), was an agonistic, fully human IgG2 monoclonal antibody. Intravenous ivuxolimab was administered to patients every 2 weeks at six dose levels: 0.01, 0.1, 0.3, 1.5, 3 and 10 mg/kg. Of the roughly 52 dose-escalation patients, hepatocellular carcinoma was present in about 19, melanoma in around 15, renal cell carcinoma in 9 and head and neck cancer in 9. A male proportion of around 80% and a mean age of approximately 58 years, ranging from 23 to 79, were recorded for the dose-escalation cohort. Patients were allowed to have had prior anti-PD-1, anti-PD-L1 or anti-CTLA-4 therapy, and 40% of the dose-escalation patients had previously received checkpoint inhibitors. Partial responses were achieved by three dose-escalation patients, of whom one had hepatocellular carcinoma and two had cutaneous melanoma. Peripheral TCRbeta sequencing was intended to test whether TCR sequence diversity was altered and clonal T-cell expansion was caused by ivuxolimab. The paper covers the monotherapy dose-escalation part of the phase I ivuxolimab trial, which included N of about 56 patients. Results the study describes overall, beyond this receptor: After ivuxolimab, more expanded clones were found on average in CD8+ T cells than in CD4+ T cells. Low levels of normalized T-cell clonal expansion were also seen in some nonresponding patients. In the 0.1-3.0 mg/kg groups, partial responders were among the patients with the lowest normalized peripheral clonal expansion, particularly in CD8+ T cells. The antigen specificity of the peripheral T cells that underwent clonal expansion was not determined. At doses from 0.1 to 3.0 mg/kg, clonal expansion was seen in both CD4+ and CD8+ blood T cells between baseline and week 6.

To sequence the TCRbeta CDR3 region, genomic DNA was isolated from the sorted cells. The immunoSEQ Assay was used for sequencing of TCRbeta CDR3 regions. The table was pulled from immuneACCESS by TCRdb, which kept in-frame rearrangements only. Such tables lose some clones; where checked, under half of the loss comes from unresolved V genes, and the rest has no known cause. This sample is represented by roughly 25,000 clones; around 76% of them were singletons. Clones ranked in the top ten supply 14% of the sample. On this clone: Its recognized antigen is unknown. No base-level quality is on record; no much larger clone is a single base apart.

The trial excluded patients who had a history of autoimmune disease or were on systemic immunosuppression. Peripheral blood for TCR sequencing was collected from all dose cohorts at baseline, on cycle 4 day 1, and on cycle 7 day 1. Samples were obtained from an open-label, multicenter, first-in-human phase I dose-escalation trial of ivuxolimab. The trial enrolled adults with locally advanced or metastatic head and neck squamous cell, hepatocellular, melanoma or renal cell carcinoma. Before TCR sequencing, CD4+ and CD8+ T cells were separately sorted from peripheral blood. Looking up the germline V gene yields CDR1 SGHVS and CDR2 FQNEAQ. V loses 2 bases, J loses 8 bases, and the germline ends lie 18 bases apart. The CDR3, cysteine through phenylalanine, is 16 amino acids long. Of all the DNA, just the CDR3 is kept, 48 bases in frame from base 1.

Sequencing was performed on CD4+ or CD8+ T cells sorted from blood, taken in a trial of the OX40 agonist ivuxolimab. This receptor was obtained from an adult with an advanced solid tumor such as melanoma, head and neck, liver or kidney cancer. The chain joins TRBV7-8 to TRBJ2-2; the D gene is possibly TRBD1 or TRBD2, with 6 bases matching each. DNA sequence: TGTGCCAGCAGCTTAATTCTCACGGGGGCTGAAGGGGAGCTGTTTTTT. Its amino acids are CASSLILTGAEGELFF.